These T cell receptor beta chains were read from a single sample in a study of persistence of HIV-infected CD4 T cells. The method was immunoSEQ multiplex PCR; TCRdb's version includes in-frame clones alone and lacks a portion of them. The sample has 30,000 to 45,000 clones, 65% to 85% seen once. For these TCRs, the target antigens are not known. Sequencing was performed on CD4+ T cells sorted from PBMCs after roughly 18-hour stimulation, taken from a patient who received antiretroviral therapy. These receptors were taken from an adult man with HIV who was CMV-seropositive. CDR3s include the opening cysteine and the closing phenylalanine or tryptophan. The order of the fields is CDR3 protein, CDR3 DNA, J gene, D gene, clone size, V gene. The D gene is left open where the match is weak. The size field is filled for only some rows; it gives once, few, many or a size class.

cdr3_aa: CASSRLPLGPNQNTEAFF
cdr3_nt: TGTGCCAGCAGCCGGCTACCCCTGGGACCGAACCAGAACACTGAAGCTTTCTTT
j_call: TRBJ1-1
d_call: .
clone_size: .
v_call: TRBV2

cdr3_aa: CASSLNSNQPQHF
cdr3_nt: TGTGCCAGCAGCTTGAATAGCAATCAGCCCCAGCATTTT
j_call: TRBJ1-5
d_call: .
clone_size: medium-sized
v_call: TRBV7-8

cdr3_aa: CASSLGRDTQYF
cdr3_nt: TGTGCCAGCAGTTTGGGGAGGGATACGCAGTATTTT
j_call: TRBJ2-3
d_call: .
clone_size: .
v_call: TRBV12-3/TRBV12-4

cdr3_aa: CASSLGRQSSGYTF
cdr3_nt: TGTGCCAGCAGCTTAGGGAGACAATCAAGTGGCTACACCTTC
j_call: TRBJ1-2
d_call: .
clone_size: .
v_call: TRBV7-2

cdr3_aa: CATSDPEGRKANEQFF
cdr3_nt: TGTGCCACCAGTGATCCCGAGGGCAGGAAAGCCAATGAGCAGTTCTTC
j_call: TRBJ2-1
d_call: .
clone_size: .
v_call: TRBV24-1

cdr3_aa: CASSLGQGNTEAFF
cdr3_nt: TGTGCCAGCAGCTTAGGACAGGGGAACACTGAAGCTTTCTTT
j_call: TRBJ1-1
d_call: TRBD1
clone_size: .
v_call: TRBV7-8

cdr3_aa: CASSSWGGGTDTQYF
cdr3_nt: TGTGCCAGCTCATCGTGGGGGGGCGGTACAGATACGCAGTATTTT
j_call: TRBJ2-3
d_call: .
clone_size: .
v_call: TRBV2

cdr3_aa: CASRLGQGEFSEQYF
cdr3_nt: TGTGCCAGCAGACTAGGACAGGGCGAGTTCTCCGAGCAGTACTTC
j_call: TRBJ2-7
d_call: TRBD1
clone_size: .
v_call: TRBV7-9

cdr3_aa: CASSPSGRTLAKNIQYF
cdr3_nt: TGTGCCAGCAGTCCTTCGGGGAGGACTCTAGCCAAAAACATTCAGTACTTC
j_call: TRBJ2-4
d_call: .
clone_size: .
v_call: TRBV7-8

cdr3_aa: CASSHKTGGRGEAFF
cdr3_nt: TGTGCCAGCAGCCACAAGACAGGGGGCAGAGGAGAAGCTTTCTTT
j_call: TRBJ1-1
d_call: TRBD1
clone_size: .
v_call: TRBV6-5

cdr3_aa: CASRGRTVPYEQYF
cdr3_nt: TGTGCCAGCAGAGGAAGGACTGTTCCCTACGAGCAGTACTTC
j_call: TRBJ2-7
d_call: .
clone_size: .
v_call: TRBV25-1

cdr3_aa: CASSLQGGLHGYTF
cdr3_nt: TGTGCCAGCAGTTTACAGGGGGGGCTCCATGGCTACACCTTC
j_call: TRBJ1-2
d_call: TRBD1
clone_size: .
v_call: TRBV27

cdr3_aa: CASSQGTGTYEQYF
cdr3_nt: TGTGCCAGCAGCCAAGGGACAGGCACCTACGAGCAGTACTTC
j_call: TRBJ2-7
d_call: TRBD1
clone_size: .
v_call: TRBV3-1/TRBV3-2

cdr3_aa: CASSGGSGSPLHF
cdr3_nt: TGTGCCAGCAGTGGGGGGTCGGGATCACCCCTCCACTTT
j_call: TRBJ1-6
d_call: .
clone_size: .
v_call: TRBV2

cdr3_aa: CASSSHGHRDTQYF
cdr3_nt: TGTGCCAGCAGTTCCCATGGGCACCGGGATACGCAGTATTTT
j_call: TRBJ2-3
d_call: .
clone_size: .
v_call: TRBV28

cdr3_aa: CASSLVGSHNSPLHF
cdr3_nt: TGTGCCAGCAGCTTAGTGGGGAGTCATAATTCACCCCTCCACTTT
j_call: TRBJ1-6
d_call: .
clone_size: .
v_call: TRBV7-2

cdr3_aa: CASSQRGSNYGYTF
cdr3_nt: TGCGCCAGCAGCCAAAGGGGTTCTAACTATGGCTACACCTTC
j_call: TRBJ1-2
d_call: .
clone_size: .
v_call: TRBV4-1

cdr3_aa: CASSPRTGVNYGYTF
cdr3_nt: TGTGCCAGCAGCCCGCGGACAGGGGTGAACTATGGCTACACCTTC
j_call: TRBJ1-2
d_call: TRBD1
clone_size: .
v_call: TRBV5-4

cdr3_aa: CASSYQIGPYEQYF
cdr3_nt: TGTGCCAGCAGTTACCAGATAGGACCCTACGAGCAGTACTTC
j_call: TRBJ2-7
d_call: .
clone_size: .
v_call: TRBV6-6

cdr3_aa: CASTDREQAKNIQYF
cdr3_nt: TGTGCCAGCACTGACAGGGAACAAGCCAAAAACATTCAGTACTTC
j_call: TRBJ2-4
d_call: TRBD1
clone_size: .
v_call: TRBV28

cdr3_aa: CASSFGAHYEQYF
cdr3_nt: TGTGCCAGCAGTTTTGGGGCCCACTACGAGCAGTACTTC
j_call: TRBJ2-7
d_call: .
clone_size: once
v_call: TRBV12-3/TRBV12-4

cdr3_aa: CASSLSDPIVGGAFF
cdr3_nt: TGTGCCAGCAGTTTATCGGACCCTATTGTTGGCGGAGCTTTCTTT
j_call: TRBJ1-1
d_call: .
clone_size: .
v_call: TRBV28

cdr3_aa: CASSSPGGQGSTEAFF
cdr3_nt: TGTGCCAGCAGTTCCCCCGGCGGGCAGGGGAGTACTGAAGCTTTCTTT
j_call: TRBJ1-1
d_call: .
clone_size: few
v_call: TRBV28

cdr3_aa: CASAPLQGGAYEQYF
cdr3_nt: TGTGCCAGCGCCCCCCTACAGGGTGGAGCTTACGAGCAGTACTTC
j_call: TRBJ2-7
d_call: .
clone_size: .
v_call: TRBV19

cdr3_aa: CASSYPGRTDTQYF
cdr3_nt: TGTGCCAGCAGCTACCCAGGGAGGACAGATACGCAGTATTTT
j_call: TRBJ2-3
d_call: .
clone_size: .
v_call: TRBV7-9

cdr3_aa: CASSQGYVRAEAFF
cdr3_nt: TGTGCCAGCAGCCAAGGGTACGTGAGGGCTGAAGCTTTCTTT
j_call: TRBJ1-1
d_call: .
clone_size: .
v_call: TRBV14

cdr3_aa: CASSPQTTNTGELFF
cdr3_nt: TGTGCCAGCAGTCCTCAGACCACGAACACCGGGGAGCTGTTTTTT
j_call: TRBJ2-2
d_call: .
clone_size: .
v_call: TRBV7-9

cdr3_aa: CASSSLTMSSYEQYF
cdr3_nt: TGTGCCAGCAGTTCGTTGACAATGAGCTCCTACGAGCAGTACTTC
j_call: TRBJ2-7
d_call: .
clone_size: .
v_call: TRBV6-2/TRBV6-3

cdr3_aa: CASSRQVANTEAFF
cdr3_nt: TGTGCCAGTAGCAGGCAGGTGGCAAACACTGAAGCTTTCTTT
j_call: TRBJ1-1
d_call: .
clone_size: .
v_call: TRBV19

cdr3_aa: CASSVAASLRNTIYF
cdr3_nt: TGTGCCAGCAGCGTAGCGGCCAGCTTAAGAAACACCATATATTTT
j_call: TRBJ1-3
d_call: .
clone_size: .
v_call: TRBV9

cdr3_aa: CSASGDYEQYF
cdr3_nt: TGCAGTGCTAGCGGGGACTACGAGCAGTACTTC
j_call: TRBJ2-7
d_call: .
clone_size: .
v_call: TRBV20-1

cdr3_aa: CASRKAGEDIQYF
cdr3_nt: TGTGCCAGCCGTAAAGCGGGGGAGGACATTCAGTACTTC
j_call: TRBJ2-4
d_call: TRBD2
clone_size: .
v_call: TRBV6-1

cdr3_aa: CASSTGTSSGANVLTF
cdr3_nt: TGTGCCAGCTCAACCGGGACAAGCTCTGGGGCCAACGTCCTGACTTTC
j_call: TRBJ2-6
d_call: .
clone_size: .
v_call: TRBV18

cdr3_aa: CSVDRGRGSPEAFF
cdr3_nt: TGCAGCGTTGATAGGGGCAGGGGATCACCTGAAGCTTTCTTT
j_call: TRBJ1-1
d_call: .
clone_size: .
v_call: TRBV29-1

cdr3_aa: CASSAGGTYGYTF
cdr3_nt: TGTGCCAGCAGTGCAGGAGGGACCTATGGCTACACCTTC
j_call: TRBJ1-2
d_call: .
clone_size: few
v_call: TRBV6-4

cdr3_aa: CSARTSTDTQYF
cdr3_nt: TGCAGCGCTAGAACTAGCACAGATACGCAGTATTTT
j_call: TRBJ2-3
d_call: .
clone_size: .
v_call: TRBV29-1

cdr3_aa: CASSLAETGAYEQYF
cdr3_nt: TGCGCCAGCAGCTTGGCCGAGACAGGGGCCTACGAGCAGTACTTC
j_call: TRBJ2-7
d_call: TRBD1
clone_size: .
v_call: TRBV5-1

cdr3_aa: CASSLEGGNTEAFF
cdr3_nt: TGCGCCAGCAGCTTGGAAGGGGGGAACACTGAAGCTTTCTTT
j_call: TRBJ1-1
d_call: .
clone_size: .
v_call: TRBV5-1

cdr3_aa: CASSPDSPPPNYGYTF
cdr3_nt: TGTGCCAGCTCACCCGATTCCCCGCCCCCTAACTATGGCTACACCTTC
j_call: TRBJ1-2
d_call: .
clone_size: .
v_call: TRBV18

cdr3_aa: CATSRTENTEAFF
cdr3_nt: TGTGCCACCAGCCGGACAGAGAACACTGAAGCTTTCTTT
j_call: TRBJ1-1
d_call: .
clone_size: .
v_call: TRBV24-1

cdr3_aa: CASSIVHSYNQPQHF
cdr3_nt: TGTGCCAGTAGTATAGTTCACAGCTACAATCAGCCCCAGCATTTT
j_call: TRBJ1-5
d_call: .
clone_size: few
v_call: TRBV19

cdr3_aa: CASSPGGSYEQYF
cdr3_nt: TGTGCCAGCAGTCCAGGGGGCTCCTACGAGCAGTACTTC
j_call: TRBJ2-7
d_call: TRBD1
clone_size: .
v_call: TRBV28

cdr3_aa: CASSSPMGIGSTDTQYF
cdr3_nt: TGTGCCAGCAGTTCTCCTATGGGAATCGGGAGCACAGATACGCAGTATTTT
j_call: TRBJ2-3
d_call: .
clone_size: .
v_call: TRBV25-1

cdr3_aa: CASSYTRDTAYGYTF
cdr3_nt: TGTGCCAGCAGTTATACCCGGGACACAGCCTATGGCTACACCTTC
j_call: TRBJ1-2
d_call: .
clone_size: .
v_call: TRBV27

cdr3_aa: CASSTGQGTGGEKLFF
cdr3_nt: TGTGCCAGTAGTACGGGGCAGGGAACGGGGGGTGAAAAACTGTTTTTT
j_call: TRBJ1-4
d_call: .
clone_size: .
v_call: TRBV19